Given below is one T cell receptor beta chain in context. As yet, its antigen is unknown. The data derive from a study of T-cell reconstitution after alpha-beta-depleted transplantation in children. Unique molecular identifiers tagged the TCRbeta library. TCRdb recomputed calls from the PCR reads with MiXCR, one row per CDR3 protein. The sample shows 900,000 or so distinct CDR3 sequences, around 17% of them seen only once. Study conclusions and caveats: By one year post-transplant, T-cell counts and diversity largely arose from T cells that were newly produced. After transplant, at about two months, alpha-beta T cells were reportedly derived from several hundred expanded graft clones. For some patients, TCRbeta diversity was high at day 60 because of recipient T cells and thymic progenitors that survived.

The source is a male patient younger than 18 who had a stem cell transplant for acute lymphoblastic leukemia, so the T cells may come from the graft donor. This material consisted of PBMCs, mostly from graft donor cells, taken 360 days after TCRalphabeta/CD19-depleted stem cell transplant.

The CDR3 coding sequence is TGTGCCAGCAGTTACGGGGAAAAGCGGAACAATGAGCAGTTCTTC. Amino acids: CASSYGEKRNNEQFF. V gene TRBV6-2 or TRBV6-3 combines with J gene TRBJ2-1, with D tentatively TRBD2 (5 bases). CDR1 MNHEY and CDR2 SVGEGT come from the germline V gene. This CDR3 is built from 15 residues. The V end was cut by 2 bases, the J end by 5 bases, with 13 bases between.